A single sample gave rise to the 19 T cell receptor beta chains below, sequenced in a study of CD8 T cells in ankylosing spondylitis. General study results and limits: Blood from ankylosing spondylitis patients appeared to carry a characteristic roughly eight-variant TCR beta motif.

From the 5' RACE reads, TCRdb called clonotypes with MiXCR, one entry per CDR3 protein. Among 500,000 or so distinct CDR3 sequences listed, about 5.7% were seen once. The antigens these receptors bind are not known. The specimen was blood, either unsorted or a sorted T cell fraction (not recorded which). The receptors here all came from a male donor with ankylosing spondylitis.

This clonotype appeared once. CDR3 region: CAISPDRVRWNTGELFF. CDR3 in DNA: TGTGCCATCAGTCCTGACAGGGTCCGATGGAACACCGGGGAGCTGTTTTTT. This sequence joins TRBV10-3 and TRBJ2-2, with TRBD1 identical over 7 bases. After removal of 5 bases from V and 1 base from J, the junction contained 10 bases not matched to a gene. Germline CDR1 ENHRY, CDR2 SYGVKD. This CDR3 contains 17 residues.

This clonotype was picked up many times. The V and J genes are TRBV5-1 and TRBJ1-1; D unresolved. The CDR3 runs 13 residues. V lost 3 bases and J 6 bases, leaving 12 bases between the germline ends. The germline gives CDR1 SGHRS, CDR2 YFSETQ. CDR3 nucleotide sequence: TGCGCCAGCAGCTGGCGACCCTACGCTGAAGCTTTCTTT. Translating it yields CASSWRPYAEAFF.

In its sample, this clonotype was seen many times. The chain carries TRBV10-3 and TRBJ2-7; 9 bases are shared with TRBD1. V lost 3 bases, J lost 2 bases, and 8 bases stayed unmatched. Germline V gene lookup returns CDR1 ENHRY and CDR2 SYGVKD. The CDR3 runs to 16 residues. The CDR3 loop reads CAISDPGQGTPYEQYF. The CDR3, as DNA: TGTGCCATCAGTGACCCGGGACAGGGTACCCCCTACGAGCAGTACTTC.

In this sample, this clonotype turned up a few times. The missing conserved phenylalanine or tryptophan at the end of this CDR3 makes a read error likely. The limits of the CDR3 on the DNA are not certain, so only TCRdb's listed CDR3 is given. The CDR3: CASSLPGPPRI. The V gene is TRBV21-1, the J gene TRBJ1-1. TRBV21-1 represents a pseudogene. The CDR3 is 11 amino acids long, termini counted.

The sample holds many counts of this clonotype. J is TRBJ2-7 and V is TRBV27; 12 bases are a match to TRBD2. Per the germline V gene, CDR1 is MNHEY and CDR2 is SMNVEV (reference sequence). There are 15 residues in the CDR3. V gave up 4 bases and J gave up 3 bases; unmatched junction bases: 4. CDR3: CASSSSGGALYEQYF. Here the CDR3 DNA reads TGTGCCAGCAGTTCTAGCGGGGGGGCCCTCTACGAGCAGTACTTC.

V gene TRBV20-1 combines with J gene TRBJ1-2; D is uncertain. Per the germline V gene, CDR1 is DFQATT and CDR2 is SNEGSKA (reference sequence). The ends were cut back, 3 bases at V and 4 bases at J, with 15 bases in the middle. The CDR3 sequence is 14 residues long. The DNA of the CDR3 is TGCAGTGCTAGGGGAACGTTTAACACCTATGGCTACACCTTC. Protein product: CSARGTFNTYGYTF.

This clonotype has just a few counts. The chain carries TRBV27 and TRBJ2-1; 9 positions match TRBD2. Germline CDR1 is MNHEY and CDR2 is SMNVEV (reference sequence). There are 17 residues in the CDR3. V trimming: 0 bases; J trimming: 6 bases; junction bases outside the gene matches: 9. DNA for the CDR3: TGTGCCAGCAGTTTATCCCGTGGGACTAGCCGTTTCAATGAGCAGTTCTTC. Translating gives CASSLSRGTSRFNEQFF.

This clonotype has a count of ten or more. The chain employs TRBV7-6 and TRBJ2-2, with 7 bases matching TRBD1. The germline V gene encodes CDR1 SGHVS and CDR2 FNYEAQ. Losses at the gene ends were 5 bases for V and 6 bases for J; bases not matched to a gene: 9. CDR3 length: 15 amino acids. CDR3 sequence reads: CASSAQDRVAGELFF. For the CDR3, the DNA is TGTGCCAGCAGCGCCCAAGACAGGGTTGCCGGGGAGCTGTTTTTT.

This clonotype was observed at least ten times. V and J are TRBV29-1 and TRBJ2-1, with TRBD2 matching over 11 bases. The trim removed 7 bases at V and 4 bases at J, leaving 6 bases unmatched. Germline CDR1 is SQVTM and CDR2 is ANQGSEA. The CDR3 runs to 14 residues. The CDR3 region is CSAVAGGPYNEQFF. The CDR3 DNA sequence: TGCAGCGCCGTAGCGGGAGGGCCTTACAATGAGCAGTTCTTC.

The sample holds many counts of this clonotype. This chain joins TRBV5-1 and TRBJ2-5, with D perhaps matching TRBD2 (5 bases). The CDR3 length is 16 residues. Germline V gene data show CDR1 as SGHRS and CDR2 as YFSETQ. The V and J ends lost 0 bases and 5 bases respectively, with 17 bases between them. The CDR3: CASSLGRAGDRETQYF. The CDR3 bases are TGCGCCAGCAGCTTGGGGCGGGCAGGCGATCGGGAGACCCAGTACTTC.

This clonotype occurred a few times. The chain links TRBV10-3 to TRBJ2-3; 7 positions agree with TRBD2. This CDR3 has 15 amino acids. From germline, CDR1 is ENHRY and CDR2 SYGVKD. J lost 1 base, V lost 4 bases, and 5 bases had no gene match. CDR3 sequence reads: CAISGSGRGTDTQYF. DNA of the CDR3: TGTGCCATCAGTGGTAGCGGGCGGGGCACAGATACGCAGTATTTT.

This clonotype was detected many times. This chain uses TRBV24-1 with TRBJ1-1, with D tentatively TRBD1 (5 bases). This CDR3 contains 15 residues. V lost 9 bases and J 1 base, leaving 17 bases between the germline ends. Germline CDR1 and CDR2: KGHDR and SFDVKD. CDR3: CATPTALVGNTEAFF. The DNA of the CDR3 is TGTGCCACCCCGACAGCCCTGGTGGGGAACACTGAAGCTTTCTTT.

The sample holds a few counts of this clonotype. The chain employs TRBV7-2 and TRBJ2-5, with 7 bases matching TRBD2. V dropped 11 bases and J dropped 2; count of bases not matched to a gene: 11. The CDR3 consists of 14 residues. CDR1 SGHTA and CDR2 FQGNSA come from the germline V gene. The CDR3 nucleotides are TGTGCCGGAGTACGCCCCGGGGGGCAAGAGACCCAGTACTTC. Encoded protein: CAGVRPGGQETQYF.

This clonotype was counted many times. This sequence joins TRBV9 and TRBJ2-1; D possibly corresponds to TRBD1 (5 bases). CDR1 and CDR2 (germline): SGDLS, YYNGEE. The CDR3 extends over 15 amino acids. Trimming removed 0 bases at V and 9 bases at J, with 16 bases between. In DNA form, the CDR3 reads TGTGCCAGCAGCGTAGATCTGGGGATGGGGCCTGAGCAGTTCTTC. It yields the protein CASSVDLGMGPEQFF.

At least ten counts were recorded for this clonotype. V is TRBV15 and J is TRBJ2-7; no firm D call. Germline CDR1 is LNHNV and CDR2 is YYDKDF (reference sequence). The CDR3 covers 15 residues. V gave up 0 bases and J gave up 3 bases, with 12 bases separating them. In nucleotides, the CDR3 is TGTGCCACCAGCAGAGATGAAAGGTACCTCTACGAGCAGTACTTC. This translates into CATSRDERYLYEQYF.

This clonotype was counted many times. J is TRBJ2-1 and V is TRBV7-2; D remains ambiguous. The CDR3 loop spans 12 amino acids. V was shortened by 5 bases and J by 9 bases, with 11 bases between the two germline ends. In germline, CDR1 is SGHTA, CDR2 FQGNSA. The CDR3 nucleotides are TGTGCCAGCAGCCTCGATTGGAGTGAGCAGTTCTTC. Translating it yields CASSLDWSEQFF.

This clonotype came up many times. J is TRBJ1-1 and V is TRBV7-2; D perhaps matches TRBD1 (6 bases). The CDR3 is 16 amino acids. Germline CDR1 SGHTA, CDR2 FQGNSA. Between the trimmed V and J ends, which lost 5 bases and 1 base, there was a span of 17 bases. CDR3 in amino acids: CASSPPLGGSNTEAFF. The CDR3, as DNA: TGTGCCAGCAGCCCACCGTTAGGGGGGTCGAACACTGAAGCTTTCTTT.

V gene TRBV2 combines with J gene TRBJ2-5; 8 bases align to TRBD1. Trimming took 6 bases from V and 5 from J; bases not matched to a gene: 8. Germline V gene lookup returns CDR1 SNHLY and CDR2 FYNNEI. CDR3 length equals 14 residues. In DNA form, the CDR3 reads TGTGCCAGCAGATCCGGGACAGGAGCGGAGACCCAGTACTTC. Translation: CASRSGTGAETQYF. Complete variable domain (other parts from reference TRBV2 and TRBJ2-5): EPEVTQTPSHQVTQMGQEVILRCVPISNHLYFYWYRQILGQKVEFLVSFYNNEISEKSEIFDDQFSVERPDGSNFTLKIRSTKLEDSAMYFCASRSGTGAETQYFGPGTRLLVL.

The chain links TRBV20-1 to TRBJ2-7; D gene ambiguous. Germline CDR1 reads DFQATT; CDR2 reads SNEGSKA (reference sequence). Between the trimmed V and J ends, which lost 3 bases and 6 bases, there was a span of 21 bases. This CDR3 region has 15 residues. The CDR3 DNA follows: TGCAGTGCTAGGATTCCTCAAGGTTGGGGTGGCGAGCAGTACTTC. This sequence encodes CSARIPQGWGGEQYF.